Below are 7 T cell receptor beta chains sequenced from a single sample in a study of blood T cell repertoires in COVID-19 (dated by TCRdb to 2020 to 2021). Library generation was performed with the immunoSEQ multiplex PCR assay. What TCRdb holds here is the immuneACCESS table cut down to in-frame rearrangements. Part of the clones is not present; checked against another copy, under half of the missing clones reflect an unresolved V gene, and the others are unexplained. For this sample there are roughly 99,000 clones; roughly nine tenths appear just once. Nearly 5% of the sample is held by the ten biggest clonotypes. Sequencing was carried out using peripheral blood. Receptors were obtained from a man aged 35 to 55 with active or convalescent COVID-19.

The chain carries TRBV19 and TRBJ2-7; the D gene is possibly TRBD1 (5 bases). V was shortened by 5 bases and J by 5 bases, with 19 bases between the two germline ends. Germline loops: CDR1 LNHDA, CDR2 SQIVND (reference sequence). The CDR3 is 15 amino acids. The CDR3 is CASSEFIPGHNEQYF. Here the CDR3 DNA reads TGTGCCAGTAGTGAGTTCATACCAGGACACAACGAGCAGTACTTC.

The genes are TRBV7-2 and TRBJ2-2; 8 nucleotides agree with TRBD2. CDR3 size: 15 residues. Trimming took 6 bases from V and 5 from J; bases not matched to a gene: 8. The germline gives CDR1 SGHTA, CDR2 FQGNSA. The CDR3 region is CASRSGVAGTGELFF. The CDR3 DNA is TGTGCCAGCAGATCCGGGGTAGCGGGAACCGGGGAGCTGTTTTTT.

This chain uses TRBV6-2 or TRBV6-3 with TRBJ2-7; TRBD2 matches at 7 bases. After removal of 2 bases from V and 4 bases from J, the junction contained 17 bases not matched to a gene. This CDR3 comprises 18 residues. Per the germline V gene, CDR1 is MNHEY and CDR2 is SVGEGT. Written as DNA, the CDR3 is TGTGCCAGCAGTTACCTCTTCAACGCGGCGGGAGTCAGGTACGAGCAGTACTTC. It codes for CASSYLFNAAGVRYEQYF.

The gene calls are TRBV7-9 and TRBJ1-1; TRBD1 might be the D (5 bases). V lost 5 bases, J lost 3 bases, and 10 bases lay in between. The V gene's germline CDR1 is SEHNR and CDR2 FQNEAQ (reference sequence). The CDR3 is 13 residues long. The CDR3 here is CASSQGLYTEAFF. The CDR3 bases are TGTGCCAGCAGCCAGGGATTGTACACTGAAGCTTTCTTT.

V and J are TRBV24-1 and TRBJ2-7; 13 nucleotides line up with TRBD2. The CDR3 is made up of 13 amino acids. Germline loops: CDR1 KGHDR, CDR2 SFDVKD. The V gene end was trimmed by 7 bases and the J gene end by 11 bases; junction bases not matched to a gene: 7. The CDR3 loop reads CATSGLAGEGEYF. CDR3 bases: TGTGCCACCAGCGGACTAGCGGGAGAAGGGGAGTACTTC.

The rearrangement links TRBV19 to TRBJ1-5; 8 bases are a match to TRBD1. The V and J ends lost 5 bases and 6 bases, in that order; junction bases with no gene match: 9. Germline V gene sequence: CDR1 LNHDA, CDR2 SQIVND (reference sequence). The CDR3 runs 15 residues. This chain's CDR3 is CASSPLDRAGQPQHF. CDR3 sequence (DNA): TGTGCCAGTAGTCCGCTGGACAGGGCGGGTCAGCCCCAGCATTTT.

The chain is built from TRBV28 and TRBJ2-1; a weak D match, TRBD2 (5 bases). Germline V lookup: CDR1 MDHEN, CDR2 SYDVKM. CDR3 length: 15 amino acids. The germline V and J ends were trimmed by 7 bases and 0 bases, with 13 bases remaining between them. CDR3 nucleotides: TGTGCCAGCATATTTGAGGGAAGCTCCTACAATGAGCAGTTCTTC. Protein product: CASIFEGSSYNEQFF.